The TCR beta chain described here comes from a study of beta chain features in type 1 diabetes. Expressed TCRB transcripts were sequenced after all isolated RNA was converted to cDNA. The assay was immunoSEQ multiplex PCR, and TCRdb's table has in-frame clones only and misses some. Among more than 150,000 clones, about 9.8% were seen once, and the ten largest hold 2% to 2.5%. This clone has only a few counts. Trimming cost V 4 bases and J 4 bases; bases outside gene matches: 7. CDR3 size: 17 residues. Germline V gene data show CDR1 as SGHRS and CDR2 as YFSETQ. This receptor was taken from a woman aged 18-29 years in good health. The rearrangement joins TRBV5-1 to TRBJ2-3, with 15 bases that match TRBD2. Specimen: central memory CD4+ T cells from blood. CDR3 residues: CASSTGLAGGPADTQYF. DNA of the CDR3: TGCGCCAGCAGCACGGGACTAGCGGGGGGCCCAGCAGATACGCAGTATTTT.